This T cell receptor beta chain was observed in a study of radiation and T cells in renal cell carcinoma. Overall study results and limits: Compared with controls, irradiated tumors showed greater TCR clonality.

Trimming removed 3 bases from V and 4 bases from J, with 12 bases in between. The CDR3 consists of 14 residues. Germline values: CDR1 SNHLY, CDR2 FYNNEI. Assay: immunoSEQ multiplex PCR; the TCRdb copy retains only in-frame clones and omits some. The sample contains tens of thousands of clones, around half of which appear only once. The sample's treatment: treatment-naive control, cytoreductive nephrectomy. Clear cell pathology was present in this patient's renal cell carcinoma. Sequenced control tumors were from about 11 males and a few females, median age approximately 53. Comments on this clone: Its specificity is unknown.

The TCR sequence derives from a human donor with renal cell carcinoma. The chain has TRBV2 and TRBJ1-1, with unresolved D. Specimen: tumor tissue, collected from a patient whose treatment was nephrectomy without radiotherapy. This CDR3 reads CASSDYPPVTEAFF. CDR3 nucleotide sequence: TGTGCCAGCAGTGATTACCCCCCGGTCACTGAAGCTTTCTTT. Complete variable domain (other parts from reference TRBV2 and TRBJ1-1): EPEVTQTPSHQVTQMGQEVILRCVPISNHLYFYWYRQILGQKVEFLVSFYNNEISEKSEIFDDQFSVERPDGSNFTLKIRSTKLEDSAMYFCASSDYPPVTEAFFGQGTRLTVV.